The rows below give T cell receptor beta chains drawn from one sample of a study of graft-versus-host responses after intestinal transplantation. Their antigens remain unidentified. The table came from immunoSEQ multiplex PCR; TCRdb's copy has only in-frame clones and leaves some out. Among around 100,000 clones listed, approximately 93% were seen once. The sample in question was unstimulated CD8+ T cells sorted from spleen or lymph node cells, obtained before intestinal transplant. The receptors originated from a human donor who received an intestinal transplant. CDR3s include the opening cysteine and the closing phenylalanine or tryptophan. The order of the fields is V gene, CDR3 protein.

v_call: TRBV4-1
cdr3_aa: CASSQEGTGDHQPQHF

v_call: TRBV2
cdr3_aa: CASTGQEGPSDTQYF

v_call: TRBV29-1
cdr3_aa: CSAQGSRSEKLFF

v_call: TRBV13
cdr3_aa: CASSLGRRGGNEQFF

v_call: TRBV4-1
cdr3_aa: CASSQDSGAGTTEEQYF

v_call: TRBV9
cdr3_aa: CASSVDRSPYGYTF

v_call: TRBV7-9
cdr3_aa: CASSLVAGGPNYEQYF

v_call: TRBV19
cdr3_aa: CASLGGLEAFF

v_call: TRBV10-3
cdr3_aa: CAISGGLQGNYGYTF

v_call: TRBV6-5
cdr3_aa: CASSYSTGLGQETQYF

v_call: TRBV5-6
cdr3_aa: CASSLGTANQPQHF

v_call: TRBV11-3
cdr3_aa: CASSLDRSSGNTIYF

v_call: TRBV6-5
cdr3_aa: CASRGLATSEQYF

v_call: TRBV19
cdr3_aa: CASSSQRGGITDTQYF

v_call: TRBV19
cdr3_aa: CASSTSTGGLYQPQHF

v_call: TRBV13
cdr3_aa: CASSLGHSRGTDTQYF

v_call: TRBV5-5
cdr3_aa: CASSPPGGLLNEQYF

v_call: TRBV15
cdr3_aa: CATSRDGGGLNEQFF

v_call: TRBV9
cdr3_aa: CASSPQDSLVGYTF

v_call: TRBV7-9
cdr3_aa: CASSFYFDSYTF

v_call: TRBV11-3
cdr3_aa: CASSSREGPSRNTEAFF

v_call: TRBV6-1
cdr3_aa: CASSVWTEVNSPLHF

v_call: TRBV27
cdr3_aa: CATSGTGGAFPYEQYF

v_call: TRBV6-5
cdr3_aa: CASSHTGGGTDTQYF

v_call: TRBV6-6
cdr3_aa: CASGGTGVYEQYF

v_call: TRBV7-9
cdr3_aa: CASSAGGLRETQYF

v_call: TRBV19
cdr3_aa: CASSIATNTEAFF

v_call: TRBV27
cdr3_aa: CASSLSWTTLGYEQYF

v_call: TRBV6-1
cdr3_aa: CASSPRDATYEQYF

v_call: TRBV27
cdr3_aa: CASSSGRGYGYTF

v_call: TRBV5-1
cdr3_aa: CSPKAGLGTRSGANVLTF

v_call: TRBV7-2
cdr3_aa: CASSSNRGQYEQYF

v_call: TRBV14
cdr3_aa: CASSQDRLGGSSYNEQFF